The source of this TCR beta chain is a study of T cell responses to AZD1222 COVID-19 vaccine. Study-level results: Sampling captured repertoires only after the peak T cell response. Nearly half of spike-specific TCRs reportedly target unmutated variant regions. Vaccine-related CD4 TCRs covered spike, predominating at 160-218 and 743-854. Females outnumbered males among donors, who were mostly white British; clonal diversity was possibly underestimated.

As concerns this clone: Its cognate antigen is unknown.

With 6 bases removed from V and 1 base from J, the gap between germline ends came to 7 bases. This CDR3 spans 12 amino acids. Per the germline V gene, CDR1 is SQVTM and CDR2 is ANQGSEA. Using immunoSEQ multiplex PCR, the repertoire was profiled, and TCRdb retains in-frame clones only, with some absent. The sample lists 180,000 or so clones; around 92% were seen once. Sequences were derived from peripheral blood, sampled 28 days after the second AZD1222 dose. The sequence derives from an adult who received the AZD1222 COVID-19 vaccine. The chain links TRBV29-1 to TRBJ1-5; no firm D call. The CDR3 coding sequence is TGCAGCGTGGGCAACAGCAATCAGCCCCAGCATTTT. Encoded protein: CSVGNSNQPQHF.